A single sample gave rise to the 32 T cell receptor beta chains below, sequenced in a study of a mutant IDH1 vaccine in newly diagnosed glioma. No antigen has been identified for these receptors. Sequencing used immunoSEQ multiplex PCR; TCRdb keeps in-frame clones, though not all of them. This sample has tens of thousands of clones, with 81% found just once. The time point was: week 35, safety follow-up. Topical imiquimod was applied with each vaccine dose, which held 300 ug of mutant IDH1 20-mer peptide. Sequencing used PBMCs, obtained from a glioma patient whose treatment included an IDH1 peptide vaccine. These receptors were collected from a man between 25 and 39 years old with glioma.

The CDR3 protein is CASSARGSSYEQYF. The CDR3 coding sequence is TGTGCCAGCAGCGCCAGGGGAAGCTCCTACGAGCAGTACTTC. The chain uses TRBV7-6 and TRBJ2-7; D may be TRBD1 (6 bases). Germline V gene data show CDR1 as SGHVS and CDR2 as FNYEAQ. The CDR3 is 14 amino acids. V was trimmed by 5 bases and J by 0 bases, leaving 11 bases between them.

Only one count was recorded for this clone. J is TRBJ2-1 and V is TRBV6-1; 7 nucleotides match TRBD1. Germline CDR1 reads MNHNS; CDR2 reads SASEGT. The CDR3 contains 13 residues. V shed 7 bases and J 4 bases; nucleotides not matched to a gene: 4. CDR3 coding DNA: TGTGCCAGCATGACAGGGACATACAATGAGCAGTTCTTC. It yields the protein CASMTGTYNEQFF.

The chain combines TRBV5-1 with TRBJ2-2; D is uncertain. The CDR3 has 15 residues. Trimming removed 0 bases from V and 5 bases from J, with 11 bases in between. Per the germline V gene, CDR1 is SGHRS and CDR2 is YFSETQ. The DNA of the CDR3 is TGCGCCAGCAGCTTGGCCGGGCGTGAAACCGGGGAGCTGTTTTTT. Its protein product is CASSLAGRETGELFF.

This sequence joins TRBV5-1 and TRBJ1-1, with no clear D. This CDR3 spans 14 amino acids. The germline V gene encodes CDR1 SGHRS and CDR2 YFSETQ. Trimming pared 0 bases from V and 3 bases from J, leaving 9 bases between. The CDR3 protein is CASSLEAGYTEAFF. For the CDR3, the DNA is TGCGCCAGCAGCTTGGAAGCGGGGTACACTGAAGCTTTCTTT.

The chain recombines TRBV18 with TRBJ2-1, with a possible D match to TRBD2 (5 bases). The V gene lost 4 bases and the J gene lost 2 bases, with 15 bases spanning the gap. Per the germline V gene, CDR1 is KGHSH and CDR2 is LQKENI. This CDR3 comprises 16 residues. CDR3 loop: CASSRTRGTAYNEQFF. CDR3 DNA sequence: TGTGCCAGCTCACGCACACGGGGAACGGCCTACAATGAGCAGTTCTTC.

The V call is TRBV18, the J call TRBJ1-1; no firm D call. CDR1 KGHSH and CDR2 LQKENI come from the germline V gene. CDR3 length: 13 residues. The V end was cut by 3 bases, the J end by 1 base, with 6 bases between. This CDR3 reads CASSPEGNTEAFF. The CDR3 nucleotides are TGTGCCAGCTCACCTGAAGGGAACACTGAAGCTTTCTTT.

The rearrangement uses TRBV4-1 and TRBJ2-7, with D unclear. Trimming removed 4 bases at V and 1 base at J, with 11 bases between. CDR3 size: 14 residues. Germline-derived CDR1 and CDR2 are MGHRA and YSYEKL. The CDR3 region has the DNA TGCGCCAGCAGCCGAGAGATGGGATCCTACGAGCAGTACTTC. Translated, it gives CASSREMGSYEQYF.

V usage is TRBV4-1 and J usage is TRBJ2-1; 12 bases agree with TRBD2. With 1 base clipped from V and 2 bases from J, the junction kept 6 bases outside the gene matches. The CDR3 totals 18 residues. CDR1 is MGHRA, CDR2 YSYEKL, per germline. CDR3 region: CASSQGLAGEEAYNEQFF. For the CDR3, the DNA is TGCGCCAGCAGCCAAGGACTAGCGGGAGAAGAAGCCTACAATGAGCAGTTCTTC.

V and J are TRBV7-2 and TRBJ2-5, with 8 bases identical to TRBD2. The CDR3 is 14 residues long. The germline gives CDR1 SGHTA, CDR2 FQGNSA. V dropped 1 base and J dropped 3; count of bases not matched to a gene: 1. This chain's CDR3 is CASSLGLAKETQYF. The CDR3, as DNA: TGTGCCAGCAGCTTAGGACTAGCGAAAGAGACCCAGTACTTC.

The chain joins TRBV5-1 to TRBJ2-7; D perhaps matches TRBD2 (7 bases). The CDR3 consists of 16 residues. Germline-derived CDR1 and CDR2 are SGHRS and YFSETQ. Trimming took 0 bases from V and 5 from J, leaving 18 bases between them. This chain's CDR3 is CASSLAQGRGVHEQYF. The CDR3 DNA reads TGCGCCAGCAGCTTGGCCCAGGGGAGGGGAGTCCACGAGCAGTACTTC.

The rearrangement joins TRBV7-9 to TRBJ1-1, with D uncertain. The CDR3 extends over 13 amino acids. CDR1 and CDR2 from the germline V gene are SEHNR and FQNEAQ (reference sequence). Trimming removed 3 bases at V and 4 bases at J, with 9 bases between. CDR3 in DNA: TGTGCCAGCAGCTTCAATCAGATCACTGAAGCTTTCTTT. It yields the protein CASSFNQITEAFF.

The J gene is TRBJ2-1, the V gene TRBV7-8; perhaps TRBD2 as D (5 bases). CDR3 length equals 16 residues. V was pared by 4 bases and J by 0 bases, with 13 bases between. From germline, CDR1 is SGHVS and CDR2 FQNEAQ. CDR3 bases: TGTGCCAGCAGCTCCGAGCGGTTTAGCTCCTACAATGAGCAGTTCTTC. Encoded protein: CASSSERFSSYNEQFF.

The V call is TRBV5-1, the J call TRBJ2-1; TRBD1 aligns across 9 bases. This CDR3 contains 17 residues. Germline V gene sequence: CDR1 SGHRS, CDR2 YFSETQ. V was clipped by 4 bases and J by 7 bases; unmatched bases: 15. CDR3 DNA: TGCGCCAGCAGCCGTTCTGTCACAGGGGGCTTGGAGAATGAGCAGTTCTTC. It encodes CASSRSVTGGLENEQFF.

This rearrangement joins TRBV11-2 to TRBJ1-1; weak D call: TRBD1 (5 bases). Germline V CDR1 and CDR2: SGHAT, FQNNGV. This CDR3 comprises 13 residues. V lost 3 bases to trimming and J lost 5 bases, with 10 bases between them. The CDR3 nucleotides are TGTGCCAGCAGCTTCGGGGGAGGGACTGAAGCTTTCTTT. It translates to CASSFGGGTEAFF.

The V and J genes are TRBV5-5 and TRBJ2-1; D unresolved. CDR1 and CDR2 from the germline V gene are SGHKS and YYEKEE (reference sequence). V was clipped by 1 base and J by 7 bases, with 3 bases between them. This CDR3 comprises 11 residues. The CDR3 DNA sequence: TGTGCCAGCAGCTTGCAAAATGAGCAGTTCTTC. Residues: CASSLQNEQFF.

The DNA of the CDR3 is TGTGCCAGCAGTCCCGGACTAGCGGGAGGTCCCTTTTCCTACGAGCAGTACTTC. Protein sequence: CASSPGLAGGPFSYEQYF. The rearrangement uses TRBV7-9 and TRBJ2-7, with 14 bases identical to TRBD2. This CDR3 is built from 18 residues. Germline-derived CDR1 and CDR2 are SEHNR and FQNEAQ (reference sequence). The V gene end was trimmed by 6 bases and the J gene end by 1 base; junction bases not matched to a gene: 11.

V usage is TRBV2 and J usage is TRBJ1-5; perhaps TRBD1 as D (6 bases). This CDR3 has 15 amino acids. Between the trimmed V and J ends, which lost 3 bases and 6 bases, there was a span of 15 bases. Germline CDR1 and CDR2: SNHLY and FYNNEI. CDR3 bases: TGTGCCAGCAGTGACGGGGGGGCGCGTGGTCAGCCCCAGCATTTT. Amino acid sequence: CASSDGGARGQPQHF.

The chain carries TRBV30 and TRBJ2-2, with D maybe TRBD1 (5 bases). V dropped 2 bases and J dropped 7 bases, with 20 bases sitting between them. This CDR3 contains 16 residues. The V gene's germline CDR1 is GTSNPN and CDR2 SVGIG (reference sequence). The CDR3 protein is CAWSIGQGGWGGELFF. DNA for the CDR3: TGTGCCTGGAGTATCGGGCAGGGTGGATGGGGCGGGGAGCTGTTTTTT.

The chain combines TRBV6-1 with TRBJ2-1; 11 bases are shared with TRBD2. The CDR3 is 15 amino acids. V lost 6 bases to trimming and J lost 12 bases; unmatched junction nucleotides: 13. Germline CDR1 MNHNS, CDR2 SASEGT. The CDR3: CASSRLAGTPVGQFF. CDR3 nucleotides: TGTGCCAGCAGCCGACTAGCGGGAACCCCTGTGGGGCAGTTCTTC.

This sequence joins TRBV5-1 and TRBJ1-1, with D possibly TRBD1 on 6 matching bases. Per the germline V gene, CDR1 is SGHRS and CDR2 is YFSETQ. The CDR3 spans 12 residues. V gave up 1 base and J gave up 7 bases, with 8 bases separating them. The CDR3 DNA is TGCGCCAGCAGCTTGCCAGGGGTTGAAGCTTTCTTT. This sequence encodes CASSLPGVEAFF.

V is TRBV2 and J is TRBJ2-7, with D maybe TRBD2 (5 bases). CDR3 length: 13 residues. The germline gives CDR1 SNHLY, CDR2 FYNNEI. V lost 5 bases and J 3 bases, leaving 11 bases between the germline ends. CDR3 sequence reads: CASSRRADYEQYF. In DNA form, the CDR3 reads TGTGCCAGCAGTAGGCGGGCGGACTACGAGCAGTACTTC.

This CDR3 is CASSPVLGGGVGYTF. The CDR3 DNA sequence: TGTGCCAGCAGCCCCGTATTAGGGGGCGGGGTTGGCTACACCTTC. The rearrangement uses TRBV14 and TRBJ1-2, with 7 bases that match TRBD1. Germline V gene lookup returns CDR1 SGHDN and CDR2 FVKESK. The CDR3 loop spans 15 amino acids. V lost 4 bases and J lost 7; bases outside the gene matches: 12.

The CDR3 here is CASSHTPGQGIGEQYF. The DNA for the CDR3 is TGTGCCAGCAGCCATACACCGGGACAGGGGATAGGGGAGCAGTACTTC. The V and J genes are TRBV4-2 and TRBJ2-7; 10 bases are a match to TRBD1. Trimming removed 3 bases from V and 7 bases from J; junction bases left unmatched: 12. The germline CDR1 and CDR2 sequences are LGHNA and YNFKEQ. This CDR3 is built from 16 residues.

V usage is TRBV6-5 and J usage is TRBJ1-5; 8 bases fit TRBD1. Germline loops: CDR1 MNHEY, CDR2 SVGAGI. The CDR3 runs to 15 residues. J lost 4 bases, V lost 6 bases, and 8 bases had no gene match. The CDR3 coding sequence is TGTGCCAGCAGCGCAACAGGGGGAAATAATCAGCCCCAGCATTTT. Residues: CASSATGGNNQPQHF.

DNA of the CDR3: TGTGCCAGCAGCTCGGGACCCCCCATCGGCACAGATACGCAGTATTTT. Amino acids: CASSSGPPIGTDTQYF. J is TRBJ2-3 and V is TRBV5-6; D may match TRBD1 or TRBD2 (5 bases each). Germline-derived CDR1 and CDR2 are SGHDT and YYEEEE. The CDR3 runs to 16 residues. Trimming took off 3 bases at V and 1 base at J, with 15 bases between the two ends.

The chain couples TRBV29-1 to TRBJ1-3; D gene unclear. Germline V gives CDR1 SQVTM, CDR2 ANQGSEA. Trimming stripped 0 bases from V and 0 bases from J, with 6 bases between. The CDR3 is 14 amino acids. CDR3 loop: CSVEDRSSGNTIYF. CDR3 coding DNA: TGCAGCGTTGAAGATCGGAGCTCTGGAAACACCATATATTTT.

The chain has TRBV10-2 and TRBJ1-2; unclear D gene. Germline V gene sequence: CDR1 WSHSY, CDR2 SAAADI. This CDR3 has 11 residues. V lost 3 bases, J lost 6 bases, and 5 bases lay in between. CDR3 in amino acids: CASSERHGYTF. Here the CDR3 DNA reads TGCGCCAGCAGTGAAAGGCATGGCTACACCTTC.

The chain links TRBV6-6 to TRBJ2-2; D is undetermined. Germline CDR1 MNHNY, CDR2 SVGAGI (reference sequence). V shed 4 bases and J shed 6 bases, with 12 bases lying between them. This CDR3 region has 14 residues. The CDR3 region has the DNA TGTGCCAGCAGTTTTGGACGGGCGTCCGGGGAGCTGTTTTTT. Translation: CASSFGRASGELFF.

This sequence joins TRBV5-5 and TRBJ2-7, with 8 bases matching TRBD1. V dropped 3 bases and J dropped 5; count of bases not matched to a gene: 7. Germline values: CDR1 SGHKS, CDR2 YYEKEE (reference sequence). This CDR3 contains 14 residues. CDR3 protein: CASSWEPTGDEQYF. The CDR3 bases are TGTGCCAGCAGCTGGGAACCGACAGGGGACGAGCAGTACTTC.

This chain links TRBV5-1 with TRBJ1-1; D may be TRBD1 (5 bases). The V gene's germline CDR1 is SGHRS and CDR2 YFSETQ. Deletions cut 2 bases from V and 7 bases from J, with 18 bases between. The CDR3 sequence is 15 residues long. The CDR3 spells CASSLIGSGGVEAFF. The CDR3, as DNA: TGCGCCAGCAGCTTAATAGGGAGTGGGGGAGTTGAAGCTTTCTTT.

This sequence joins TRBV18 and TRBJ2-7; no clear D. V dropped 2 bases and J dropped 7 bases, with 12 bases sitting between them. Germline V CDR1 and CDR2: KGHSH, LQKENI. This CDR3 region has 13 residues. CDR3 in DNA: TGTGCCAGCTCACCATGGCCTGGAGCGGAGCAGTACTTC. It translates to CASSPWPGAEQYF. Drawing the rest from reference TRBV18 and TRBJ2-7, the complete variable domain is NAGVMQNPRHLVRRRGQEARLRCSPMKGHSHVYWYRQLPEEGLKFMVYLQKENIIDESGMPKERFSAEFPKEGPSILRIQQVVRGDSAAYFCASSPWPGAEQYFGPGTRLTVT.

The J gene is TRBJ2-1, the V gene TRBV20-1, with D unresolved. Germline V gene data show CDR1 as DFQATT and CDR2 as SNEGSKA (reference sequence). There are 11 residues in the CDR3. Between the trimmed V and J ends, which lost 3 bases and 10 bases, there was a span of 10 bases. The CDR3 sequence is CSASSGGEQFF. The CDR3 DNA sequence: TGCAGTGCTAGTTCAGGCGGCGAGCAGTTCTTC.